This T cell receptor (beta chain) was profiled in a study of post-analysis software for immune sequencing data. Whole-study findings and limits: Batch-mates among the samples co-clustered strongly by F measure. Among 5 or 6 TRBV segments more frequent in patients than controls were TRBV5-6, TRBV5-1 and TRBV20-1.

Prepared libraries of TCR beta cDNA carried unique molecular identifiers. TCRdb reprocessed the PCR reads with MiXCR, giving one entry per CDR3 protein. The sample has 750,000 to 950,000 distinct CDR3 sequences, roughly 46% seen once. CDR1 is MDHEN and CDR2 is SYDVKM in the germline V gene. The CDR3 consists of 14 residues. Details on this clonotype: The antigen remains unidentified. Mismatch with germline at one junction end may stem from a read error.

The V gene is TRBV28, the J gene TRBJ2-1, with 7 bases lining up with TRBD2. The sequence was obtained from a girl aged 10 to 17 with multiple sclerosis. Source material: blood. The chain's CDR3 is CASSWGGVGNEQFF. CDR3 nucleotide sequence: TGCGCCAGCAGTTGGGGGGGAGTCGGAAATGAGCAGTTCTTC.